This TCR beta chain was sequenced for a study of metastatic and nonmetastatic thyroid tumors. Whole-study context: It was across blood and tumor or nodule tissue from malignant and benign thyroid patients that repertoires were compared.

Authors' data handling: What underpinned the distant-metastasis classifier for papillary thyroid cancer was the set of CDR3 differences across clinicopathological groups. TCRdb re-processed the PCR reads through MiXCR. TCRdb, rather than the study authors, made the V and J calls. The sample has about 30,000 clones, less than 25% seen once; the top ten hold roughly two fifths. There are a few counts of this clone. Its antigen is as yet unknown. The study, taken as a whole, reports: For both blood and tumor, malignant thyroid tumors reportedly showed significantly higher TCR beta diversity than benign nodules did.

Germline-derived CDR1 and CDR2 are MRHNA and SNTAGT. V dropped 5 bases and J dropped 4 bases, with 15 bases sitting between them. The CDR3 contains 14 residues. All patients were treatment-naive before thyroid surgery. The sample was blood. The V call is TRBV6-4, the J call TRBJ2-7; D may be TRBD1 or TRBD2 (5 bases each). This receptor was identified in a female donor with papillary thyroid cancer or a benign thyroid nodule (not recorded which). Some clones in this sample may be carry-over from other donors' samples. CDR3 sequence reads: CASSYRDGDYEQYF. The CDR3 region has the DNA TGTGCCAGCAGTTACCGGGACGGGGATTACGAGCAGTACTTC.